One T cell receptor beta chain is described in this entry. The germline CDR1 and CDR2 sequences are SGDLS and YYNGEE. The CDR3 consists of 18 residues. Trimming removed 2 bases from V and 7 bases from J, with 27 bases in between. With iRepertoire HTBI primers and Arm-PCR of CDR3 regions, TCR beta libraries were built. TCRdb independently ran MiXCR on the multiplex PCR reads; one entry per CDR3 protein. The sample records around 430,000 distinct CDR3 sequences, 22% being singletons. The data stem from a study of regulatory T cells in long-lasting Graves disease. Time point: persistent/refractory GD, antithyroid drugs over 5 years with positive TRAb. Researchers made the TCR library from RNA that was extracted from PBMCs.

The receptor was derived from a female donor with Graves disease. The material sequenced was peripheral blood mononuclear cells (PBMCs), taken when the disease was refractory, from a patient treated with antithyroid drugs. This chain uses TRBV9 with TRBJ2-5, with D hard to call. The CDR3 protein is CASSVGAAATAVDMTQYF. The CDR3 nucleotides are TGTGCCAGCAGCGTCGGTGCTGCGGCCACGGCCGTTGATATGACCCAGTACTTC.